One and the same sample provided the 12 T cell receptor beta chains below, sequenced in a study of blood T cell repertoires in COVID-19. Data came from immunoSEQ multiplex PCR; TCRdb stores just in-frame clones and leaves some out. The sample lists approximately 150,000 clones; 80% to 90% were seen once. Sequenced input: peripheral blood. These receptors all stem from a woman in her sixties or seventies who had recovered from COVID-19.

In this sample, this clone turned up once. CDR3 amino acids: CASSPQGVDYGYTF. The CDR3 DNA reads as TGTGCCAGCAGCCCACAGGGGGTAGACTATGGCTACACCTTC. The V and J genes are TRBV7-9 and TRBJ1-2, with 8 bases identical to TRBD1. Germline-derived CDR1 and CDR2 are SEHNR and FQNEAQ (reference sequence). J lost 3 bases, V lost 5 bases, and 5 bases had no gene match. The CDR3 is 14 residues long. The entire variable domain, with the rest obtained from reference TRBV7-9 and TRBJ1-2, is as follows: DTGVSQNPRHKITKRGQNVTFRCDPISEHNRLYWYRQTLGQGPEFLTYFQNEAQLEKSRLLSDRFSAERPKGSFSTLEIQRTEQGDSAMYLCASSPQGVDYGYTFGSGTRLTVV.

This clone was counted a few times. The chain joins TRBV5-6 to TRBJ2-5, with 12 bases lining up with TRBD1. Germline values: CDR1 SGHDT, CDR2 YYEEEE. The CDR3 is 16 amino acids. The J segment lost 4 bases and the V segment lost 1 base, leaving 5 bases of the junction unmatched. CDR3 nucleotide sequence: TGTGCCAGCAGCTTGTTGGGACAGGGGGCGCGAGAGACCCAGTACTTC. This codes for CASSLLGQGARETQYF.

The chain has TRBV6-5 and TRBJ1-2; D may be TRBD1 (5 bases). Germline V gene lookup returns CDR1 MNHEY and CDR2 SVGAGI. The CDR3 spans 12 residues. Trimming removed 10 bases from V and 4 bases from J, with 13 bases in between. Here the CDR3 reads CATREPRYGYTF. CDR3 nucleotides: TGTGCCACCAGGGAGCCCCGCTATGGCTACACCTTC.

The CDR3, as DNA: TGTGCCAGTAGGCCACTAGCGGAGAACACCGGGGAGCTGTTTTTT. As protein: CASRPLAENTGELFF. The chain has TRBV19 and TRBJ2-2, with 8 bases identical to TRBD2. CDR1 is LNHDA and CDR2 is SQIVND in the germline V gene (reference sequence). This CDR3 is 15 amino acids long. Germline trimming cut 6 bases from V and 1 base from J; bases unmatched to any gene: 4.

This rearrangement joins TRBV11-2 to TRBJ1-6, with 8 bases aligning to TRBD1. With 8 bases clipped from V and 6 bases from J, the junction kept 3 bases outside the gene matches. This CDR3 is 13 amino acids long. Germline V gives CDR1 SGHAT, CDR2 FQNNGV. CDR3 nucleotides: TGTGCCAGCGGGGACAGGACTAATTCACCCCTCCACTTT. It translates to CASGDRTNSPLHF.

This sequence joins TRBV3-1 (or the pseudogene TRBV3-2) and TRBJ2-1; TRBD2 aligns across 8 bases. The germline gives CDR1 LGHDT, CDR2 YNNKEL (reference sequence). J was trimmed by 10 bases and V by 2 bases; bases with no gene match: 16. This CDR3 is built from 17 residues. Written as DNA, the CDR3 is TGTGCCAGCAGCCAACAGCTGGGGCGGGGGGCCCCCGGGGAGCAGTTCTTC. Translation: CASSQQLGRGAPGEQFF.

The genes are TRBV28 and TRBJ2-1; TRBD2 aligns across 9 bases. From germline, CDR1 is MDHEN and CDR2 SYDVKM. The CDR3 totals 17 residues. J gave up 8 bases and V 4 bases, and 15 bases lay outside the gene matches. CDR3 sequence reads: CASSWPQGGRGRDEQFF. CDR3 bases: TGTGCCAGCAGTTGGCCCCAGGGCGGGAGGGGACGGGATGAGCAGTTCTTC. Looking up the rest from reference TRBV28 and TRBJ2-1 gives the full variable domain: DVKVTQSSRYLVKRTGEKVFLECVQDMDHENMFWYRQDPGLGLRLIYFSYDVKMKEKGDIPEGYSVSREKKERFSLILESASTNQTSMYLCASSWPQGGRGRDEQFFGPGTRLTVL.

The chain joins TRBV3-1 (or the pseudogene TRBV3-2) to TRBJ1-2; D perhaps matches TRBD1 (5 bases). CDR1 is LGHDT and CDR2 is YNNKEL in the germline V gene (reference sequence). This CDR3 has 15 amino acids. The ends were cut back, 5 bases at V and 3 bases at J, with 16 bases in the middle. The CDR3 DNA sequence: TGTGCCAGCAGCAACTGGGACTCTGGGGACTATGGCTACACCTTC. As protein: CASSNWDSGDYGYTF.

V gene TRBV27 combines with J gene TRBJ2-7; D remains unclear. Germline CDR1 is MNHEY and CDR2 is SMNVEV (reference sequence). This CDR3 spans 13 amino acids. The V gene lost 5 bases and the J gene lost 1 base, with 9 bases spanning the gap. CDR3: CASSIFGSYEQYF. The CDR3 bases are TGTGCCAGCAGTATCTTCGGGTCCTACGAGCAGTACTTC.

The V call is TRBV29-1, the J call TRBJ2-4; 12 bases are shared with TRBD2. From germline, CDR1 is SQVTM and CDR2 ANQGSEA. The CDR3 is made up of 14 amino acids. V shed 6 bases and J 5 bases; nucleotides not matched to a gene: 5. CDR3 region: CSVSGLAGQNIQYF. The CDR3 bases are TGCAGCGTCTCCGGACTAGCGGGACAAAACATTCAGTACTTC.

The rearrangement joins TRBV2 to TRBJ1-2; 9 bases map to TRBD1. Germline CDR1 and CDR2: SNHLY and FYNNEI. This CDR3 comprises 14 residues. With V trimmed by 7 bases and J by 6 bases, 9 bases remained unmatched. The DNA of the CDR3 is TGTGCCAGCACTCGAACCGGGACAGGGAATGGCTACACCTTC. It translates to CASTRTGTGNGYTF.

The chain employs TRBV3-1 (or the pseudogene TRBV3-2) and TRBJ1-1; possible D gene TRBD1, 5 bases. The length of the CDR3 is 14 residues. From germline, CDR1 is LGHDT and CDR2 YNNKEL (reference sequence). V shed 6 bases and J shed 5 bases, with 16 bases lying between them. The CDR3 loop is CASSVPGVRTEAFF. Written as DNA, the CDR3 is TGTGCCAGCAGTGTCCCGGGGGTAAGAACTGAAGCTTTCTTT.